The rows below give T cell receptor beta chains drawn from one sample of a study of Graves' ophthalmopathy and Graves' hyperthyroidism. TCRdb ran MiXCR on the multiplex PCR reads and lists one entry per CDR3 protein. The sample has some 1.1 million distinct CDR3 sequences, about 38% seen once. The sequenced sample was peripheral blood or thyroid tissue (not recorded which). These receptors all come from an adult man with Graves' hyperthyroidism. The CDR3 runs from the conserved cysteine through the conserved F or W. D genes are given only for firm matches. Clone size is given for some rows only: seen once, a few or many times, or a class if the clone is expanded.

V gene: TRBV7-2; clone size: -; J gene: TRBJ2-7; D gene: -; CDR3 DNA: TGTGCCAGCAGAACCCGGGACGGTTACTACGAGCAGTACTTC; CDR3 protein: CASRTRDGYYEQYF
V gene: TRBV20-1; clone size: -; J gene: TRBJ1-4; D gene: -; CDR3 DNA: TGCAGTGCTAGACCCAGCAGAACCCAAGGGGAAAAACTGTTTTTT; CDR3 protein: CSARPSRTQGEKLFF
V gene: TRBV19; clone size: many; J gene: TRBJ2-6; D gene: -; CDR3 DNA: TGTGCCAGTAGTATTCGGGGAGGCCTCTCTGGGGCCAACGTCCTGACTTTC; CDR3 protein: CASSIRGGLSGANVLTF
V gene: TRBV7-2; clone size: -; J gene: TRBJ1-2; D gene: -; CDR3 DNA: TGTGCCAGCATTCTCAGGGGAGTCGGCTACACCTTC; CDR3 protein: CASILRGVGYTF
V gene: TRBV7-8; clone size: -; J gene: TRBJ2-7; D gene: TRBD1; CDR3 DNA: TGCGCCAGCAGCCCCGGGCCGGGACAGGGGGCCGAGCAGTACTTC; CDR3 protein: CASSPGPGQGAEQYF
V gene: TRBV7-2; clone size: few; J gene: TRBJ2-2; D gene: -; CDR3 DNA: TGTGCCAGCAGCTTACACTTCACCCTAAGAGTCTACACCGGGGAGCTGTTTTTT; CDR3 protein: CASSLHFTLRVYTGELFF
V gene: TRBV19; clone size: many; J gene: TRBJ1-3; D gene: -; CDR3 DNA: TGTGCCAGTAGTATCGTGGGGGCGCTTGGAAACACCATATATTTT; CDR3 protein: CASSIVGALGNTIYF
V gene: TRBV27; clone size: -; J gene: TRBJ2-1; D gene: TRBD1; CDR3 DNA: TGTGCCAGCAGTTTATCGACAGGGGGCAAGACCCAGTTCTTC; CDR3 protein: CASSLSTGGKTQFF
V gene: TRBV27; clone size: -; J gene: TRBJ1-2; D gene: TRBD1; CDR3 DNA: TGTGCCAGCAGTTTCGGGCAGGGGGTTGGCTACACCTTC; CDR3 protein: CASSFGQGVGYTF
V gene: TRBV14; clone size: -; J gene: TRBJ2-2; D gene: -; CDR3 DNA: TGTGCCAGCAGCTACTCCGGGACTCTCAGGCGAACGAACACCGGGGAGCTGCTTTTT; CDR3 protein: CASSYSGTLRRTNTGELLF
V gene: TRBV5-1; clone size: few; J gene: TRBJ2-5; D gene: -; CDR3 DNA: TGTGCCAGCAGCTTTTCCCCCGAAAGAGGGACCCAGTACTTC; CDR3 protein: CASSFSPERGTQYF
V gene: TRBV24-1; clone size: many; J gene: TRBJ2-5; D gene: -; CDR3 DNA: TGTGCCACCAGTTCGCCCAGATCCGATAGCCCCAGGGAGACCCAGTACTTC; CDR3 protein: CATSSPRSDSPRETQYF
V gene: TRBV9; clone size: many; J gene: TRBJ1-1; D gene: -; CDR3 DNA: TGTGCCAGGCAGTTCGGACTTACGAACACTGAAGCTTTCTTT; CDR3 protein: CARQFGLTNTEAFF
V gene: TRBV10-3; clone size: -; J gene: TRBJ2-7; D gene: TRBD2; CDR3 DNA: TGTGCCATCAGGCCCACTAGCGGCTCCTACGAGCAGTACTTC; CDR3 protein: CAIRPTSGSYEQYF
V gene: TRBV2; clone size: -; J gene: TRBJ1-5; D gene: -; CDR3 DNA: TGTGCCAGCAGTGTTGGGGGACCCTACGAGCAGTATAGCAATCAGCCCCAGCATTTT; CDR3 protein: CASSVGGPYEQYSNQPQHF
V gene: TRBV2; clone size: -; J gene: TRBJ2-7; D gene: TRBD2; CDR3 DNA: TGTGCCACCAGTGGGGCTAGCGGGAGCCCCTACGAGCAGTACTTC; CDR3 protein: CATSGASGSPYEQYF
V gene: TRBV20-1; clone size: -; J gene: TRBJ2-7; D gene: TRBD2; CDR3 DNA: TGCAGTGCTAGTACACTAGCGGGAGGATGGGAGCAGTACTTC; CDR3 protein: CSASTLAGGWEQYF
V gene: TRBV10-3; clone size: few; J gene: TRBJ2-5; D gene: -; CDR3 DNA: TGTGCCATCAGGACCGTAGCGGACCAAGAGACCCAGTACTTC; CDR3 protein: CAIRTVADQETQYF
V gene: TRBV20-1; clone size: -; J gene: TRBJ1-5; D gene: -; CDR3 DNA: TGCAGTGCTAGAGCCACAGGGCCAAATCAGCCCCAGCATTTT; CDR3 protein: CSARATGPNQPQHF
V gene: TRBV7-8; clone size: many; J gene: TRBJ1-4; D gene: TRBD1; CDR3 DNA: TGTGCCAGCAGCACCCCGGGACAGGGGGCTCGGAATGAAAAACTGTTTTTT; CDR3 protein: CASSTPGQGARNEKLFF
V gene: TRBV10-3; clone size: -; J gene: TRBJ1-4; D gene: -; CDR3 DNA: TGTGCCAGCACGGGACGGCCCACAACTAATGAAAAACTGTTTTTT; CDR3 protein: CASTGRPTTNEKLFF
V gene: TRBV11-2; clone size: -; J gene: TRBJ2-2; D gene: -; CDR3 DNA: TGCGCCAGCAGCAACCGACTAGTCGACTCCGGGGAGCTGTTTTTT; CDR3 protein: CASSNRLVDSGELFF
V gene: TRBV7-2; clone size: -; J gene: TRBJ2-7; D gene: -; CDR3 DNA: TGTGCCAGCAGCGCAAGCAGGGGAAACTCCTACGAGCAGTACTTC; CDR3 protein: CASSASRGNSYEQYF
V gene: TRBV7-2; clone size: few; J gene: TRBJ1-3; D gene: -; CDR3 DNA: TGTGCCAGCCAGAGCCCCGGGGTCTCTGGAAACACCATATATTTT; CDR3 protein: CASQSPGVSGNTIYF